The 14 T cell receptor beta chains presented below share a single source sample, sequenced in a study of T cell responses to AZD1222 COVID-19 vaccine. Libraries were prepared by immunoSEQ multiplex PCR; TCRdb keeps only in-frame clonotypes and omits some of them. The sample consists of about 140,000 clones, roughly 93% of them appearing once. The sequencing used peripheral blood, collected on day 0 of MenACWY control vaccination. The receptors come from an adult in good health.

The chain has TRBV5-1 and TRBJ1-2; D possibly corresponds to TRBD1 (5 bases). Germline CDR1 reads SGHRS; CDR2 reads YFSETQ. The CDR3 has 14 residues. V lost 4 bases, J lost 8 bases, and 18 bases lay in between. CDR3 in DNA: TGCGCCAGCAGCCTTGGGACTCCGACCCGAGGCTACACCTTC. It translates to CASSLGTPTRGYTF.

The chain has TRBV6-1 and TRBJ1-5; D unresolved. From germline, CDR1 is MNHNS and CDR2 SASEGT. The CDR3 has 18 residues. V dropped 2 bases and J dropped 0 bases, with 17 bases sitting between them. The CDR3 DNA is TGTGCCAGCAGTGAACCCCGGGCGGGGATTTATAGCAATCAGCCCCAGCATTTT. This sequence encodes CASSEPRAGIYSNQPQHF.

In its sample, this clone was seen many times. The chain employs TRBV7-6 and TRBJ2-1, with 8 bases that match TRBD2. V lost 1 base and J lost 3; bases outside the gene matches: 5. Germline CDR1 and CDR2: SGHVS and FNYEAQ. There are 16 residues in the CDR3. In DNA form, the CDR3 reads TGTGCCAGCAGCTTAGAATCTGCGGGGGGCTACAATGAGCAGTTCTTC. Residues: CASSLESAGGYNEQFF.

V usage is TRBV5-1 and J usage is TRBJ2-1, with TRBD2 matching over 8 bases. CDR3 length equals 12 residues. V shed 4 bases and J 8 bases; nucleotides not matched to a gene: 2. From germline, CDR1 is SGHRS and CDR2 YFSETQ. For the CDR3, the DNA is TGCGCCAGCAGCGCGGGGGGTTATGAGCAGTTCTTC. Its protein product is CASSAGGYEQFF.

This chain links TRBV5-1 with TRBJ2-2; D is possibly TRBD1 (5 bases). CDR3 size: 14 residues. Germline lookup yields CDR1 SGHRS and CDR2 YFSETQ. The V gene lost 3 bases and the J gene lost 1 base, with 7 bases spanning the gap. In nucleotides, the CDR3 is TGCGCCAGCAGCTCCGGACAGAACACCGGGGAGCTGTTTTTT. It encodes CASSSGQNTGELFF.

This rearrangement joins TRBV5-1 to TRBJ1-1, with no clear D. Germline lookup yields CDR1 SGHRS and CDR2 YFSETQ. The CDR3 covers 14 residues. V lost 0 bases and J 1 base, leaving 7 bases between the germline ends. CDR3 residues: CASSLGSGNTEAFF. The CDR3 DNA sequence: TGCGCCAGCAGCTTGGGGTCAGGGAACACTGAAGCTTTCTTT.

The J gene is TRBJ1-2, the V gene TRBV6-5; D may be TRBD1 (5 bases). The CDR3 consists of 13 residues. V dropped 5 bases and J dropped 4 bases, with 11 bases sitting between them. Germline-derived CDR1 and CDR2 are MNHEY and SVGAGI. The CDR3 DNA is TGTGCCAGCAGTCGTACAGGTGCCTATGGCTACACCTTC. This encodes CASSRTGAYGYTF.

The chain has TRBV19 and TRBJ1-2; no definite D call. V lost 6 bases and J 6 bases, leaving 14 bases between the germline ends. The CDR3 runs 13 residues. Germline V CDR1 and CDR2: LNHDA, SQIVND (reference sequence). The CDR3 DNA reads as TGTGCCAGTAGCCAAGATCCCCTAAATGGCTACACCTTC. It translates to CASSQDPLNGYTF.

A few counts support this clone. V and J are TRBV21-1 and TRBJ2-1; no check of the table's D call, TRBD1, against the DNA was made. TRBV21-1 is termed a pseudogene. This CDR3 has 15 residues. CDR3 sequence: CASSNYRTGNNEQFF. For the CDR3, the DNA is TGTGCCAGCAGCAATTACCGGACAGGGAACAATGAGCAGTTCTTC.

The chain carries TRBV2 and TRBJ1-6; 11 bases are a match to TRBD1. Germline CDR1 reads SNHLY; CDR2 reads FYNNEI. The CDR3 covers 17 residues. V was clipped by 5 bases and J by 1 base; unmatched bases: 4. The CDR3 protein is CASSTGTGGSYNSPLHF. In DNA, the CDR3 is TGTGCCAGCAGTACCGGGACAGGGGGTTCCTATAATTCACCCCTCCACTTT.

This chain connects TRBV5-4 to TRBJ2-1; 9 bases match TRBD2. CDR1 SGHNT and CDR2 YYREEE come from the germline V gene (reference sequence). V shed 0 bases and J 3 bases; nucleotides not matched to a gene: 4. There are 16 residues in the CDR3. CDR3 DNA sequence: TGTGCCAGCAGCTTGGTGGGAGCGGGGGGCTACAATGAGCAGTTCTTC. Residues: CASSLVGAGGYNEQFF. Supplemented by reference TRBV5-4 and TRBJ2-1, the full variable domain reads ETGVTQSPTHLIKTRGQQVTLRCSSQSGHNTVSWYQQALGQGPQFIFQYYREEENGRGNFPPRFSGLQFPNYSSELNVNALELDDSALYLCASSLVGAGGYNEQFFGPGTRLTVL.

The genes are TRBV19 and TRBJ2-7; no reliable D call. The CDR3 runs to 16 residues. Between the trimmed V and J ends, which lost 6 bases and 1 base, there was a span of 19 bases. From germline, CDR1 is LNHDA and CDR2 SQIVND (reference sequence). This CDR3 reads CASRSRRFGSSYEQYF. The CDR3 DNA follows: TGTGCCAGTAGAAGTAGAAGGTTCGGTTCATCCTACGAGCAGTACTTC. Full variable domain (rest looked up from reference TRBV19 and TRBJ2-7): DGGITQSPKYLFRKEGQNVTLSCEQNLNHDAMYWYRQDPGQGLRLIYYSQIVNDFQKGDIAEGYSVSREKKESFPLTVTSAQKNPTAFYLCASRSRRFGSSYEQYFGPGTRLTVT.

This chain uses TRBV5-5 with TRBJ1-1; no clear D. The germline CDR1 and CDR2 sequences are SGHKS and YYEKEE (reference sequence). This CDR3 has 13 amino acids. V was cut by 0 bases and J by 6 bases, with 9 bases left in between. The CDR3 protein is CASSLGPGAEAFF. DNA of the CDR3: TGTGCCAGCAGCTTGGGCCCTGGGGCTGAAGCTTTCTTT.

The rearrangement links TRBV2 to TRBJ2-1; perhaps TRBD2 as D (6 bases). The germline V gene has CDR1 SNHLY and CDR2 FYNNEI. The CDR3 length is 16 residues. Trimming cost V 6 bases and J 2 bases, with 17 bases left between them. The CDR3 region has the DNA TGTGCCAGCAGGAGGCGGGGCTTAGGAACCTACAATGAGCAGTTCTTC. Its protein is CASRRRGLGTYNEQFF.